This is a list of T cell receptor beta chains from one sample in a study of early T cells in non-severe SARS-CoV-2 infection. TCRdb reprocessed the 5' RACE reads via MiXCR and lists one record per CDR3 protein. The table includes about 33,000 distinct CDR3 sequences, 5.5% to 7% detected once. Sequences were obtained from whole blood. These receptor sequences come from an adult who was a healthcare worker with PCR-confirmed SARS-CoV-2 infection or an uninfected control (not recorded which). CDR3s include the opening cysteine and the closing phenylalanine or tryptophan. The D gene is left open where the match is weak.

d_gene: NA
len: 14
v_gene: TRBV25-1
j_gene: TRBJ2-1
CDR3aa: CASRTGSSYNEQFF

d_gene: TRBD1
len: 15
v_gene: TRBV20-1
j_gene: TRBJ2-2
CDR3aa: CSASSGTGVTGELFF

d_gene: TRBD1
len: 12
v_gene: TRBV20-1
j_gene: TRBJ2-5
CDR3aa: CSAGGLTETQYF

d_gene: NA
len: 16
v_gene: TRBV25-1
j_gene: TRBJ2-1
CDR3aa: CASSNPGESSYNEQFF

d_gene: NA
len: 16
v_gene: TRBV6-1
j_gene: TRBJ2-2
CDR3aa: CASSEIRLENTGELFF

d_gene: TRBD2
len: 15
v_gene: TRBV5-1
j_gene: TRBJ2-1
CDR3aa: CASSNGTSGNNEQFF

d_gene: TRBD1
len: 16
v_gene: TRBV7-9
j_gene: TRBJ2-2
CDR3aa: CASFLTGSSNTGELFF

d_gene: TRBD1
len: 14
v_gene: TRBV20-1
j_gene: TRBJ1-6
CDR3aa: CSAQGRGDNSPLHF

d_gene: NA
len: 15
v_gene: TRBV19
j_gene: TRBJ1-4
CDR3aa: CASSTGAALPGKLFF

d_gene: NA
len: 13
v_gene: TRBV29-1
j_gene: TRBJ1-1
CDR3aa: CSVDPPGSPEAFF

d_gene: TRBD2
len: 17
v_gene: TRBV27
j_gene: TRBJ2-3
CDR3aa: CASSFTQLAGMVDTQYF

d_gene: NA
len: 16
v_gene: TRBV7-3
j_gene: TRBJ2-6
CDR3aa: CASSADGNSGANVLTF

d_gene: NA
len: 17
v_gene: TRBV6-1
j_gene: TRBJ2-1
CDR3aa: CASSESLASVLNNEQFF

d_gene: NA
len: 15
v_gene: TRBV9
j_gene: TRBJ2-2
CDR3aa: CASSVAPGRPGELFF

d_gene: NA
len: 11
v_gene: TRBV11-2
j_gene: TRBJ2-1
CDR3aa: CASSLLLARFF

d_gene: TRBD2
len: 16
v_gene: TRBV5-1
j_gene: TRBJ2-7
CDR3aa: CASSLARRELRDEQYF

d_gene: NA
len: 14
v_gene: TRBV5-1
j_gene: TRBJ1-4
CDR3aa: CASSWDAYNEKLFF

d_gene: NA
len: 15
v_gene: TRBV4-1
j_gene: TRBJ2-7
CDR3aa: CASSQEANKYYEQYF

d_gene: TRBD1
len: 13
v_gene: TRBV28
j_gene: TRBJ1-2
CDR3aa: CASSRTGGNGYTF

d_gene: TRBD1
len: 16
v_gene: TRBV12-3/TRBV12-4
j_gene: TRBJ2-3
CDR3aa: CASSPGTGGARDTQYF

d_gene: NA
len: 17
v_gene: TRBV4-1
j_gene: TRBJ1-4
CDR3aa: CASSRGGVVRSNEKLFF

d_gene: NA
len: 14
v_gene: TRBV10-3
j_gene: TRBJ2-1
CDR3aa: CATAGQSSYNEQFF

d_gene: NA
len: 14
v_gene: TRBV20-1
j_gene: TRBJ2-7
CDR3aa: CSAVRGERTYEQYF